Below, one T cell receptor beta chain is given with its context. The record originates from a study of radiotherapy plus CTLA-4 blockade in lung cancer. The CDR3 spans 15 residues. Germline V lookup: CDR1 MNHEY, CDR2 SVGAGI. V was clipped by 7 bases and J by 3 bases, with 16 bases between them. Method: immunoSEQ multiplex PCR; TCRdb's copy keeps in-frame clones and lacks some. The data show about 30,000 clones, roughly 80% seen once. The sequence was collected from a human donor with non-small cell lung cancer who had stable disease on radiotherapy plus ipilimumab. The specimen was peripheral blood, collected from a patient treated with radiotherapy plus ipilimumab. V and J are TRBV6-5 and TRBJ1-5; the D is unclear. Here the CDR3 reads CASTNGEQLNQPQHF. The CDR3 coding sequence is TGTGCCAGCACCAACGGGGAACAGCTCAATCAGCCCCAGCATTTT.